The 25 T cell receptor beta chains given below trace back to one sample, sequenced in a study of blood T cells in healthy people across ages. Primed by a sample-barcoded 5' primer and a J-beta primer mix, a second PCR proceeded for 7 to 11 cycles. A single record per CDR3 protein comes from TCRdb applying MiXCR to the 5' RACE reads. The table shows hundreds of thousands of distinct CDR3 sequences, with around 46% occurring only once. What was sequenced was blood. These receptors were obtained from a man aged 25 to 40 in good health.

The chain uses TRBV12-3 or TRBV12-4 and TRBJ2-5; the match to TRBD2 covers 10 bases. The ends lost 2 bases at V and 3 bases at J; junction bases unmatched: 3. This CDR3 is built from 15 residues. The CDR3 nucleotides read TGTGCCAGCAGTTTAATAGCGGGGGGTAAAGAGACCCAGTACTTC. This encodes CASSLIAGGKETQYF.

J is TRBJ2-5 and V is TRBV27, with 10 bases that match TRBD1. The J call may be in error: the DNA end matches TRBJ2-7 better. This CDR3 has 14 amino acids. Germline-derived CDR1 and CDR2 are MNHEY and SMNVEV (reference sequence). CDR3 nucleotide sequence: TGTGCCAGCAGTGTAGCGACAGGGGGCTCCGAGCAGTACTTC. Its translation: CASSVATGGSEQYF.

This clonotype has just one count. This sequence joins TRBV4-2 and TRBJ2-3, with D maybe TRBD1 (5 bases). Germline assignment: CDR1 LGHNA and CDR2 YNFKEQ. The CDR3 consists of 16 residues. V shed 0 bases and J shed 4 bases, with 14 bases lying between them. The CDR3 DNA reads as TGTGCCAGCAGCCAAGAACTGTACCAGGGCCCAGATACGCAGTATTTT. Protein: CASSQELYQGPDTQYF.

The chain recombines TRBV28 with TRBJ2-7, with D unclear. The V end lost 9 bases, the J end lost 3 bases, and 12 bases lay between the germline ends. CDR1 is MDHEN and CDR2 is SYDVKM in the germline V gene. The CDR3 sequence is 12 residues long. The CDR3 sequence is CASAIRVYEQYF. Here the CDR3 DNA reads TGTGCCAGTGCCATAAGGGTCTACGAGCAGTACTTC.

The rearrangement uses TRBV20-1 and TRBJ2-3, with D unresolved. CDR3 length equals 14 residues. Germline assignment: CDR1 DFQATT and CDR2 SNEGSKA (reference sequence). The ends were cut back, 0 bases at V and 1 base at J, with 8 bases in the middle. The CDR3 nucleotides are TGCAGTGCTAGAGAATCCTCTGGCACAGATACGCAGTATTTT. Protein: CSARESSGTDTQYF.

This clonotype was counted only a few times. The chain joins TRBV6-5 to TRBJ2-7; 9 bases map to TRBD1. Germline V gene data show CDR1 as MNHEY and CDR2 as SVGAGI. V dropped 7 bases and J dropped 3; count of bases not matched to a gene: 7. CDR3 length: 14 residues. The CDR3 region has the DNA TGTGCCAGCACTGACCTGGACAGGGGCTACGAGCAGTACTTC. It codes for CASTDLDRGYEQYF.

This CDR3 reads CAGSSGGAVNEQFF. DNA for the CDR3: TGTGCCGGTTCCAGCGGGGGGGCCGTCAATGAGCAGTTCTTC. The rearrangement uses TRBV28 and TRBJ2-1; 10 bases align to TRBD2. The CDR3 sequence is 14 residues long. Germline CDR1 MDHEN, CDR2 SYDVKM. V gave up 11 bases and J gave up 6 bases; unmatched junction bases: 10.

The genes are TRBV7-9 and TRBJ2-1; D assignment may be TRBD1 or TRBD2 (5 bases each). V lost 3 bases to trimming and J lost 8 bases, with 17 bases between them. Germline assignment: CDR1 SEHNR and CDR2 FQNEAQ (reference sequence). The length of the CDR3 is 15 residues. Written as DNA, the CDR3 is TGTGCCAGCAGCTTGCCGGGACGGGGATACGATGAGCAGTTCTTC. Its protein product is CASSLPGRGYDEQFF.

This chain connects TRBV20-1 to TRBJ1-2; 9 bases fit TRBD1. This CDR3 has 19 amino acids. With 3 bases clipped from V and 0 bases from J, the junction kept 17 bases outside the gene matches. Germline V gives CDR1 DFQATT, CDR2 SNEGSKA (reference sequence). The CDR3: CSASLDRGVEVGPNYGYTF. CDR3 bases: TGCAGTGCTAGTCTGGACAGGGGCGTGGAGGTGGGTCCTAACTATGGCTACACCTTC.

This clonotype was picked up one time. The gene calls are TRBV27 and TRBJ2-4; tentatively, D is TRBD1 (5 bases). The CDR3 runs 15 residues. V was clipped by 8 bases and J by 0 bases, with 14 bases between them. CDR1 MNHEY and CDR2 SMNVEV come from the germline V gene (reference sequence). The CDR3 sequence: CASEEQGLAKNIQYF. CDR3 coding DNA: TGTGCCAGCGAAGAGCAGGGCCTAGCCAAAAACATTCAGTACTTC.

The J gene is TRBJ2-1, the V gene TRBV5-6; 8 bases are shared with TRBD1. This CDR3 has 17 amino acids. V gave up 1 base and J gave up 6 bases; unmatched junction bases: 12. Germline CDR1 SGHDT, CDR2 YYEEEE. The CDR3 region is CASSLFRQGAGSNEQFF. CDR3 in DNA: TGTGCCAGCAGCTTGTTCCGTCAGGGGGCGGGGAGCAATGAGCAGTTCTTC.

This clonotype turned up a few times. Because the CDR3's place on the DNA is in doubt, the DNA is left out and the CDR3 is given as listed by TCRdb. V usage is TRBV11-2 and J usage is TRBJ2-1; the table names TRBD1, a call not compared with the DNA. Inclusive of both ends, the CDR3 amounts to 17 amino acids. The germline V gene encodes CDR1 SGHAT and CDR2 FQNNGV. The CDR3 protein is CASSLVHFGTGWNEQFF.

This sequence joins TRBV3-1 and TRBJ2-5; 10 bases map to TRBD1. The CDR3 consists of 13 residues. V shed 4 bases, J shed 11 bases, and the junction held 7 bases outside the gene matches. Germline lookup yields CDR1 LGHDT and CDR2 YNNKEL (reference sequence). The CDR3 DNA reads as TGTGCCAGCAGCCGGGGAGGACAGGGGGAGCAGTACTTC. Protein product: CASSRGGQGEQYF.

This clonotype was detected only a few times. The chain is built from TRBV12-3 or TRBV12-4 and TRBJ2-1, with 8 bases identical to TRBD2. The J segment lost 6 bases and the V segment lost 2 bases, leaving 3 bases of the junction unmatched. This CDR3 has 14 residues. The DNA of the CDR3 is TGTGCCAGCAGTTTAACGCGGGGGGTCAATGAGCAGTTCTTC. Protein: CASSLTRGVNEQFF.

In its sample, this clonotype was seen a few times. The chain employs TRBV4-1 and TRBJ2-1; D call uncertain. The CDR3 consists of 11 residues. In germline, CDR1 is MGHRA, CDR2 YSYEKL. With 1 base removed from V and 15 bases from J, the gap between germline ends came to 10 bases. The CDR3 sequence: CASSQGYPLFF. The CDR3 DNA follows: TGCGCCAGCAGCCAAGGATACCCACTGTTCTTC.

V is TRBV18 and J is TRBJ1-2; weak D call: TRBD1 (6 bases). The CDR3 is 14 amino acids. Trimming cost V 6 bases and J 4 bases, with 15 bases left between them. Germline assignment: CDR1 KGHSH and CDR2 LQKENI. In DNA, the CDR3 is TGTGCCAGCTCCACGACGGGGACACGCTATGGCTACACCTTC. This sequence encodes CASSTTGTRYGYTF.

As regards this clonotype: This could be a read error, since a much larger clone is one nucleotide away. CDR3: CASSQDGGNEQYF. The CDR3 bases are TGCGCCAGCAGCCAAGACGGGGGGAATGAGCAGTACTTC. The rearrangement links TRBV4-3 to TRBJ2-7; 7 bases match TRBD2. J was trimmed by 7 bases and V by 0 bases; bases with no gene match: 3. CDR3 length: 13 residues. Germline values: CDR1 LGHNA, CDR2 YSLEER.

The chain is built from TRBV10-3 and TRBJ2-5; 13 bases fit TRBD2. The J call may be incorrect, as the DNA end agrees better with TRBJ2-7. The germline CDR1 and CDR2 sequences are ENHRY and SYGVKD. The CDR3 covers 15 residues. The CDR3: CAISRTSGGPYEQYF. The CDR3 DNA reads TGTGCCATCAGTCGGACTAGCGGGGGCCCCTACGAGCAGTACTTC.

A note on this clonotype: This clone may be a read error of a much larger clone one base away. V and J are TRBV27 and TRBJ2-7; D gene unclear. The germline CDR1 and CDR2 sequences are MNHEY and SMNVEV (reference sequence). The CDR3 contains 12 residues. CDR3 sequence (DNA): TGTTCCAGCAGTTCCCGGGCCTACGAGCAGTACTTC. Its protein is CSSSSRAYEQYF.

The count of this clonotype is one. The genes are TRBV21-1 and TRBJ1-5. TRBV21-1 is reported as a pseudogene. The CDR3 extends over 13 amino acids. The CDR3 DNA sequence: TGTGCCAGCAGCCGAGGACCCGCTAAGCCCCAGCATTTT. This encodes CASSRGPAKPQHF.

This sequence joins TRBV29-1 and TRBJ2-7; D unclear. Germline loops: CDR1 SQVTM, CDR2 ANQGSEA. The CDR3 length is 15 residues. The V gene lost 0 bases and the J gene lost 4 bases, with 16 bases spanning the gap. The CDR3 loop is CSVEDQKDLTYEQYF. The CDR3, as DNA: TGCAGCGTTGAAGATCAGAAGGACCTAACGTACGAGCAGTACTTC.

The chain joins TRBV29-1 to TRBJ1-2; no clear D gene. The CDR3 has 12 amino acids. Trimming took 3 bases from V and 2 from J, leaving 7 bases between them. Germline CDR1 SQVTM, CDR2 ANQGSEA. The CDR3 bases are TGCAGCGTTGATTCACACAACTATGGCTACACCTTC. Translation: CSVDSHNYGYTF. The entire variable domain, with the rest obtained from reference TRBV29-1 and TRBJ1-2, is as follows: SAVISQKPSRDICQRGTSLTIQCQVDSQVTMMFWYRQQPGQSLTLIATANQGSEATYESGFVIDKFPISRPNLTFSTLTVSNMSPEDSSIYLCSVDSHNYGYTFGSGTRLTVV.

This clonotype has only a few counts. The rearrangement joins TRBV7-2 to TRBJ2-7, with D uncertain. The length of the CDR3 is 13 residues. Germline CDR1 and CDR2: SGHTA and FQGNSA. The germline V and J ends were trimmed by 5 bases and 2 bases, with 10 bases remaining between them. CDR3 region: CASSPRHTYEQYF. The CDR3 nucleotides are TGTGCCAGCAGCCCTCGCCATACCTACGAGCAGTACTTC.

This clonotype was detected a few times. The V and J genes are TRBV7-3 and TRBJ1-5; 9 positions agree with TRBD1. With 5 bases clipped from V and 5 bases from J, the junction kept 7 bases outside the gene matches. This CDR3 contains 15 residues. Looked up from germline, CDR1 is SGHTA and CDR2 is FQGTGA. The CDR3 sequence: CASSAGQGNDQPQHF. The CDR3 DNA reads TGTGCCAGCAGCGCCGGACAGGGGAATGATCAGCCCCAGCATTTT.

This clonotype was seen a handful of times. This chain joins TRBV29-1 and TRBJ2-7; possibly TRBD2 for D (6 bases). The length of the CDR3 is 17 residues. Trimming left V 4 bases short and J 0 bases short, with 22 bases between. Germline-derived CDR1 and CDR2 are SQVTM and ANQGSEA. The CDR3: CSVVSGRSPGVSYEQYF. As DNA, the CDR3 is TGCAGCGTTGTGTCAGGGAGATCGCCGGGAGTCTCCTACGAGCAGTACTTC.